This T cell receptor beta chain stems from a study of CD4 T cells in relation to SARS-CoV-2 and coronaviruses. The study's findings and limits: The assay detects memory recall responses, not culture-primed primary responses.

Data came from immunoSEQ multiplex PCR; TCRdb stores just in-frame clones and leaves some out. The table includes some 43,000 clones, roughly four fifths detected once. For this clone: Its antigen is unknown.

For around ten days, around 100,000 sorted CD4+ cells grew with T cell-depleted PBMCs and CEF. The CDR3 is 16 residues long. Trimming at V came to 4 bases and at J to 5 bases, leaving 11 bases not matched to a gene. Germline loops: CDR1 MDHEN, CDR2 SYDVKM. The material sequenced was naive CD4+ T cells from PBMCs, cultured in vitro. Subset specified: naive CD4+ T cells isolated by negative enrichment. The receptor comes from an adult with COVID-19. The chain carries TRBV28 and TRBJ2-7, with 10 bases identical to TRBD2. The CDR3 nucleotides read TGTGCCAGCAGTTGGGAAACTAGCGGGATGGCCCACGAGCAGTACTTC. Its protein is CASSWETSGMAHEQYF.